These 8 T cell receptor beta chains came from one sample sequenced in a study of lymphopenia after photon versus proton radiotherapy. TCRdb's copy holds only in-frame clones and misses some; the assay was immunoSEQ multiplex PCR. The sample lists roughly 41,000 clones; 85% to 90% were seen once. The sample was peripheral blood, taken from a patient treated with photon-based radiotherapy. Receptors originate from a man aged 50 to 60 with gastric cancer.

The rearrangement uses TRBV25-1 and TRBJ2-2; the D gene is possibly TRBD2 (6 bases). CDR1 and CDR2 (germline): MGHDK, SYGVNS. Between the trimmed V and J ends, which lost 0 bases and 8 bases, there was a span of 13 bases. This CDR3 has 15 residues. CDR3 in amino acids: CASSEYLGEAGELFF. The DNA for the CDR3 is TGTGCCAGCAGTGAATATTTGGGGGAGGCGGGGGAGCTGTTTTTT.

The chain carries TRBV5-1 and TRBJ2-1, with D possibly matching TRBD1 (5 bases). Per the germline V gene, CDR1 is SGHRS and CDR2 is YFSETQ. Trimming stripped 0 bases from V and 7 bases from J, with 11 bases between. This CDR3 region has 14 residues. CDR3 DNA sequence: TGCGCCAGCAGCTTGGAGGGGATGGTTAATGAGCAGTTCTTC. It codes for CASSLEGMVNEQFF.

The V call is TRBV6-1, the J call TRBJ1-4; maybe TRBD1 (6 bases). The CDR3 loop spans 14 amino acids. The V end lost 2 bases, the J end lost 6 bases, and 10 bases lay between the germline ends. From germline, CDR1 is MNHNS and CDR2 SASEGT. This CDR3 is CASSERRTDEKLFF. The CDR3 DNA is TGTGCCAGCAGTGAACGCCGGACAGATGAAAAACTGTTTTTT.

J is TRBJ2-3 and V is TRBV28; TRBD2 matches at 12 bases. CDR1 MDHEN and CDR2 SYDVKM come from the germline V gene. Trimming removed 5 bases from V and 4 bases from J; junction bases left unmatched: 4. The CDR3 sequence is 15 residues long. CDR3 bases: TGTGCCAGCAGTCCTAGCGGGAGGGGGTCAGATACGCAGTATTTT. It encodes CASSPSGRGSDTQYF. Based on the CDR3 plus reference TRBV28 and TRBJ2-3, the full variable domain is DVKVTQSSRYLVKRTGEKVFLECVQDMDHENMFWYRQDPGLGLRLIYFSYDVKMKEKGDIPEGYSVSREKKERFSLILESASTNQTSMYLCASSPSGRGSDTQYFGPGTRLTVL.

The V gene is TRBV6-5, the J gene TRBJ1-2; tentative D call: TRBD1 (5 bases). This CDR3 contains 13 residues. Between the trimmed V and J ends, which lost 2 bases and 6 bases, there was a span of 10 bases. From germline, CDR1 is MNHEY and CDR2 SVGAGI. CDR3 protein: CASSYELGDGYTF. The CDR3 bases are TGTGCCAGCAGTTACGAGTTGGGGGATGGCTACACCTTC.

The CDR3 here is CASSSYLRQTSGANVLTF. Here the CDR3 DNA reads TGTGCCAGCAGTTCCTACCTCCGGCAGACCTCTGGGGCCAACGTCCTGACTTTC. The V gene is TRBV27, the J gene TRBJ2-6; D not resolved. V lost 4 bases to trimming and J lost 0 bases, with 16 bases between them. The germline V gene encodes CDR1 MNHEY and CDR2 SMNVEV (reference sequence). The CDR3 is 18 amino acids.

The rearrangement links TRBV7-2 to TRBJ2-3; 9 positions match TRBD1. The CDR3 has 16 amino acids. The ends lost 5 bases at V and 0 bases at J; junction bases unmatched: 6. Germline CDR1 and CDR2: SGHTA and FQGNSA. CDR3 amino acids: CASSRTGTGSTDTQYF. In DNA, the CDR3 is TGTGCCAGCAGCCGAACCGGGACAGGGAGCACAGATACGCAGTATTTT.

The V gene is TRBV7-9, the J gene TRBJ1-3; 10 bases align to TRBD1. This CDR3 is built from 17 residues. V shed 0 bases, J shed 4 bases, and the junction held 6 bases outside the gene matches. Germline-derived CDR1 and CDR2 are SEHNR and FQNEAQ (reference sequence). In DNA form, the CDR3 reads TGTGCCAGCAGCTTAGCCCGGGGACAGGGGAAAGGAAACACCATATATTTT. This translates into CASSLARGQGKGNTIYF.